This TCR beta chain derives from a study of T cells after yellow fever vaccination. This clonotype was found a few times. The antigen remains undetermined. Trimming shortened V by 4 bases and J by 4 bases, and 26 bases separated the two germline ends. This CDR3 comprises 18 residues. Germline V gene data show CDR1 as SGDLS and CDR2 as YYNGEE. Making TCR cDNA involved 5'RACE template switching, which added UMIs and a universal primer site. TCRdb passed the 5' RACE reads through MiXCR, listing each CDR3 protein once. The top ten hold roughly 25% of the sample, which has roughly 350,000 distinct CDR3 sequences, 4.1% seen once. Whole-study findings and limits: Most primary-vaccination clones reappeared after the booster (96% CD4, 75% to 90% CD8).

This material consisted of PBMCs, taken 5 days after the yellow fever booster vaccination. This receptor was obtained from a man between 18 and 29 years old who received the YFV17D yellow fever vaccine. The chain uses TRBV9 and TRBJ1-2, with D maybe TRBD1 (5 bases). The CDR3 DNA reads TGTGCCAGCAGCCCGAGAAGTGGAGACCTCTGGGGGATCTATGGCTACACCTTC. Translating gives CASSPRSGDLWGIYGYTF.